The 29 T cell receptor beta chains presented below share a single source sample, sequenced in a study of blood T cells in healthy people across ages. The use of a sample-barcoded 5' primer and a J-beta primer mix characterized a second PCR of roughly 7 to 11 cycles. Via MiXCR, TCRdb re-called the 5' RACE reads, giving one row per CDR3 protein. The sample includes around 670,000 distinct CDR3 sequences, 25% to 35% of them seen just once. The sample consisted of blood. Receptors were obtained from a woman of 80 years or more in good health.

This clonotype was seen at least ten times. The CDR3, as DNA: TGTGCCAGCAGCAGACCGGGGACTAGCGGGAAAGAGACCCAGTACTTC. It specifies CASSRPGTSGKETQYF. J is TRBJ2-5 and V is TRBV5-6, with 13 bases fitting TRBD2. This CDR3 is built from 16 residues. Germline V lookup: CDR1 SGHDT, CDR2 YYEEEE. J gave up 3 bases and V 4 bases, and 6 bases lay outside the gene matches.

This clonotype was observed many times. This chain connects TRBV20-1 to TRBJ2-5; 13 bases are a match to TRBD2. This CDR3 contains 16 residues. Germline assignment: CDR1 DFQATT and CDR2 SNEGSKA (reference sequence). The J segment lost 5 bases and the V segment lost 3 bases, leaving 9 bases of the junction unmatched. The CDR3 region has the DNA TGCAGTGCTAGGGGGACTAGCGGGGAGAAGGGGGAGACCCAGTACTTC. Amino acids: CSARGTSGEKGETQYF.

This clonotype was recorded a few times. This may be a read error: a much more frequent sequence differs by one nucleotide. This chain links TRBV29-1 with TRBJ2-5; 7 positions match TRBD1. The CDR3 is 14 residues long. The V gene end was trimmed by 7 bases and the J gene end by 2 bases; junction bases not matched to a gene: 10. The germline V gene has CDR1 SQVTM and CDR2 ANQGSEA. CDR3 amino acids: CSASRGQRQETQYF. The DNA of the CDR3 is TGCAGCGCTAGCCGGGGACAGCGACAAGAGACCCAGTACTTC.

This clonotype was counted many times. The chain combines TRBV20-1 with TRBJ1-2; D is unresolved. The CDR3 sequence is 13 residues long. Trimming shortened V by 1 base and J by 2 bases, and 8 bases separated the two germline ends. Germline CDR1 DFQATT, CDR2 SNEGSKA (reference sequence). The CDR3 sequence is CSARARLNYGYTF. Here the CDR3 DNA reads TGCAGTGCTAGAGCCAGGTTGAACTATGGCTACACCTTC.

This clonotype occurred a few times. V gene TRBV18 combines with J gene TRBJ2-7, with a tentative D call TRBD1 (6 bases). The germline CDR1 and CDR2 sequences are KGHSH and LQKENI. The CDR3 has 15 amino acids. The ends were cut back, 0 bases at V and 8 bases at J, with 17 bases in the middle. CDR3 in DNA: TGTGCCAGCTCACCACCGGACAGCTTTCCAGTTCAGCAGTACTTC. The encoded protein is CASSPPDSFPVQQYF.

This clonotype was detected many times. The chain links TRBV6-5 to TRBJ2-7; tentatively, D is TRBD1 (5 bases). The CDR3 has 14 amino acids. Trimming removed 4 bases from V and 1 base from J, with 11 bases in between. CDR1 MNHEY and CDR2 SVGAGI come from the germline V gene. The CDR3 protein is CASSSPDKSYEQYF. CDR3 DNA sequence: TGTGCCAGCAGTTCCCCGGACAAGTCCTACGAGCAGTACTTC.

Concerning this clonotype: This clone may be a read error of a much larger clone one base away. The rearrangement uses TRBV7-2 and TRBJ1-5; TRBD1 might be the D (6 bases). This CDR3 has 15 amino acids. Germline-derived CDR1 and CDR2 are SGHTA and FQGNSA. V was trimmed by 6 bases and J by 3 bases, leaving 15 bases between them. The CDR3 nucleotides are TGTACCAGCAGACCACAGGGTACCCTCAATCAGCCCCAGCATTTT. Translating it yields CTSRPQGTLNQPQHF.

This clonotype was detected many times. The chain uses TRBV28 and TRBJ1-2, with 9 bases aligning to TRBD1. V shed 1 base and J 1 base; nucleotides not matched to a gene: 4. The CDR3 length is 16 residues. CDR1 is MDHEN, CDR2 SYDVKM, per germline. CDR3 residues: CASSLSDRGGNYGYTF. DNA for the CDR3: TGTGCCAGCAGTTTATCTGACAGGGGGGGTAACTATGGCTACACCTTC.

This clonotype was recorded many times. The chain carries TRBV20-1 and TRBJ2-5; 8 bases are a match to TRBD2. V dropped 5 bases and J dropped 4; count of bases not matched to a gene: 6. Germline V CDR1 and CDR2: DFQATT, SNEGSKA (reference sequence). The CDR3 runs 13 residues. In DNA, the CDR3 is TGCAGTGCTCCTAAGCGGGGGAGAGAGACCCAGTACTTC. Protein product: CSAPKRGRETQYF.

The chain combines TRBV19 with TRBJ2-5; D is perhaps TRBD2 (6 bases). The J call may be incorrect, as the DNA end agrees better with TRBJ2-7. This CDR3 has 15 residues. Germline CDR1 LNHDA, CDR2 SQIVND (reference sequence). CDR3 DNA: TGTGCCAGTAGTATTCGCTGGCGGGGAACCTACGAGCAGTACTTC. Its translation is CASSIRWRGTYEQYF.

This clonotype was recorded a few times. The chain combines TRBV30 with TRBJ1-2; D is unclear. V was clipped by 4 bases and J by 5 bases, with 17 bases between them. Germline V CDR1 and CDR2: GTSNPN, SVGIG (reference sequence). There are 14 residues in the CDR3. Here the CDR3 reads CAWTDTSGIYGYTF. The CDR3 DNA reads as TGTGCCTGGACCGACACTTCGGGTATATATGGCTACACCTTC.

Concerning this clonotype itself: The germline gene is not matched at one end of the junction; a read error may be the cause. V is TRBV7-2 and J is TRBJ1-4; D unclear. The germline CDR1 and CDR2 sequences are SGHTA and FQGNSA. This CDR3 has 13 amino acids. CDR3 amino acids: CASSRTSGEKRFF. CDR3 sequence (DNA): TGTGCCAGCAGCCGGACCTCTGGGGAAAAACGGTTTTTT.

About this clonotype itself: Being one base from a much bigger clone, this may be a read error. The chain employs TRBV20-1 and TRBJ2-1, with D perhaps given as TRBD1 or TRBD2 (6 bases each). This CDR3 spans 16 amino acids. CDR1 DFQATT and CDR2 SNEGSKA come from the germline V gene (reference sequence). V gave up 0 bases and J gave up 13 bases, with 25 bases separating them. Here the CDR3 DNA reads TGCAGTGCTAGAGACTCCAGAAGGGGGGACCAAGAGACCCAGTTCTTC. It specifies CSARDSRRGDQETQFF.

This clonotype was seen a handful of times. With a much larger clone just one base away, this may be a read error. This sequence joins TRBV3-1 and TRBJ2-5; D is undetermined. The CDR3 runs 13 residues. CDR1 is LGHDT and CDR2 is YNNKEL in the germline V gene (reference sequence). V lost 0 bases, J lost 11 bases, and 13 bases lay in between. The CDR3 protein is CASSQDLVNEQYF. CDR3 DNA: TGTGCCAGCAGCCAAGATCTCGTCAATGAGCAGTACTTC.

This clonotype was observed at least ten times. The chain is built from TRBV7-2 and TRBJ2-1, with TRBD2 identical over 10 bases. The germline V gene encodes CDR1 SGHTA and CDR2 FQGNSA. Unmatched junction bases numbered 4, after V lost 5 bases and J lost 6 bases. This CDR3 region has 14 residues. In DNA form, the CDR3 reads TGTGCCAGCAGCCGACTAGCGGGTGGCAATGAGCAGTTCTTC. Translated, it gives CASSRLAGGNEQFF.

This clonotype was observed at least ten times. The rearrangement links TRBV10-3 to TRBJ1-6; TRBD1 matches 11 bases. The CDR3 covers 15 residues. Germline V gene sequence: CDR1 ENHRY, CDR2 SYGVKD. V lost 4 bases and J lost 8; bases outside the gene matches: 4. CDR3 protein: CAISGPGQGDSPLHF. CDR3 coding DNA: TGTGCCATCAGTGGACCGGGACAGGGGGATTCACCCCTCCACTTT.

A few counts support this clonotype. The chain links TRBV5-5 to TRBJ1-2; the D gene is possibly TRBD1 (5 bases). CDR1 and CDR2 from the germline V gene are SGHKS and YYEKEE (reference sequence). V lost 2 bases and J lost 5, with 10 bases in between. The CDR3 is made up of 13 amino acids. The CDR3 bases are TGTGCCAGCAGCTTCCCGGAGGGGTATGGCTACACCTTC. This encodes CASSFPEGYGYTF.

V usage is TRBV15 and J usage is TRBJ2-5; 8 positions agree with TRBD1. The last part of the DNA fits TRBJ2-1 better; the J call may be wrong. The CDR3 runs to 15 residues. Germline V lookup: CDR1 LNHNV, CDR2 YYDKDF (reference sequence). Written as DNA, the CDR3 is TGTGCCACCAGCAGAGGCGGACAGGGCCAAGAGACCCAGTTCTTC. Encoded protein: CATSRGGQGQETQFF.

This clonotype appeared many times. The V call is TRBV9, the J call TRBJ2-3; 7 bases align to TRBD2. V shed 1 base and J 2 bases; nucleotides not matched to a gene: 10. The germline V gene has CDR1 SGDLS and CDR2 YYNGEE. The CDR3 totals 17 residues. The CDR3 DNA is TGTGCCAGCAGCGTAACGGGGGAGGGGTTAAACACAGATACGCAGTATTTT. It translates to CASSVTGEGLNTDTQYF.

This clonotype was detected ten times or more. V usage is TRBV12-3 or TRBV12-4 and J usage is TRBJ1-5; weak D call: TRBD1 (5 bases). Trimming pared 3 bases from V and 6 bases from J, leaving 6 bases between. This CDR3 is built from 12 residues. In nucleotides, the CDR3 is TGTGCCAGCAGTTTGCAGGGTCAGCCCCAGCATTTT. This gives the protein CASSLQGQPQHF.

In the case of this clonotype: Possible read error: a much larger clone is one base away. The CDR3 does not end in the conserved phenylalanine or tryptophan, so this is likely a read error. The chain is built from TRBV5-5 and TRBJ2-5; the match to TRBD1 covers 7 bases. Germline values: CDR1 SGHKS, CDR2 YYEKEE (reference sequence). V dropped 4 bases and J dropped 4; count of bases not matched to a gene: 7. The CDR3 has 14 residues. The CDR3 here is CASSKQGMRETQYC. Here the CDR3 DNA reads TGTGCCAGCAGCAAACAGGGGATGAGAGAGACCCAGTACTGC.

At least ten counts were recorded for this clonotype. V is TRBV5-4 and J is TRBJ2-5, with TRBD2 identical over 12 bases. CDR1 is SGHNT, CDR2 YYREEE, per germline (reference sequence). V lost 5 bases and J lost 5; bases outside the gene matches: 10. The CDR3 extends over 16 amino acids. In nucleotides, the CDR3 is TGTGCCAGCAGATCTAGCGGGGGGGCACTGAGGGAGACCCAGTACTTC. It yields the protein CASRSSGGALRETQYF. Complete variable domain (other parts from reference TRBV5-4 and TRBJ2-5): ETGVTQSPTHLIKTRGQQVTLRCSSQSGHNTVSWYQQALGQGPQFIFQYYREEENGRGNFPPRFSGLQFPNYSSELNVNALELDDSALYLCASRSSGGALRETQYFGPGTRLLVL.

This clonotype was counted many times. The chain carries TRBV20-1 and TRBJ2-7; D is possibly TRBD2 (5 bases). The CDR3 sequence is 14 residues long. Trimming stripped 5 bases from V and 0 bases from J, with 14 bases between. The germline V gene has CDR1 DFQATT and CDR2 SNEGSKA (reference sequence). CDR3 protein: CSAPPGADSYEQYF. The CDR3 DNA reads TGCAGTGCTCCCCCCGGAGCGGACTCCTACGAGCAGTACTTC.

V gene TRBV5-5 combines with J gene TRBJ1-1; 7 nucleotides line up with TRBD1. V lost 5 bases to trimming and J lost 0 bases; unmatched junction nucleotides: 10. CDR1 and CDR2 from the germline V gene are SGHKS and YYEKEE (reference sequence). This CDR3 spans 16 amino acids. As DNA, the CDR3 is TGTGCCAGCAGGTTCGCAGTAGGGACAGTGAACACTGAAGCTTTCTTT. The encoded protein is CASRFAVGTVNTEAFF.

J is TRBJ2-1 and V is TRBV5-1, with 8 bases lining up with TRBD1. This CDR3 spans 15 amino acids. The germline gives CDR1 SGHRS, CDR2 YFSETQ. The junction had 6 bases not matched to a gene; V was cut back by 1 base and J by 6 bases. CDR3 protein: CASSLPRQGANEQFF. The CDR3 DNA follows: TGCGCCAGCAGCTTGCCCCGGCAGGGGGCCAATGAGCAGTTCTTC.

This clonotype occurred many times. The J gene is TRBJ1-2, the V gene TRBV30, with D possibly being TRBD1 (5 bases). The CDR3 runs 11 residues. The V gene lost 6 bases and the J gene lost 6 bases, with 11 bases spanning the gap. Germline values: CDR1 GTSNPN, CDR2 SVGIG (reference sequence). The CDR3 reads CACPRGNGYTF. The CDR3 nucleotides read TGTGCCTGTCCACGGGGGAATGGCTACACCTTC.

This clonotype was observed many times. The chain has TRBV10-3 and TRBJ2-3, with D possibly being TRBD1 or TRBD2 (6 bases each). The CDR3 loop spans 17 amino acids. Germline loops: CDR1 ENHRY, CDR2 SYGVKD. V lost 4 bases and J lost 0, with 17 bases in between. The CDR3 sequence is CAISGRGDTRSTDTQYF. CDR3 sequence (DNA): TGTGCCATCAGTGGAAGGGGGGACACCCGAAGCACAGATACGCAGTATTTT.

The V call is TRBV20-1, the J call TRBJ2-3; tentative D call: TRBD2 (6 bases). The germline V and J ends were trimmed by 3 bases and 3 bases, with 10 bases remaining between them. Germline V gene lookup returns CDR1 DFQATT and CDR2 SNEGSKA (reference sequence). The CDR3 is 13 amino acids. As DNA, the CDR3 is TGCAGTGCTAGCGGGGGTGAGACAGATACGCAGTATTTT. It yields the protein CSASGGETDTQYF.

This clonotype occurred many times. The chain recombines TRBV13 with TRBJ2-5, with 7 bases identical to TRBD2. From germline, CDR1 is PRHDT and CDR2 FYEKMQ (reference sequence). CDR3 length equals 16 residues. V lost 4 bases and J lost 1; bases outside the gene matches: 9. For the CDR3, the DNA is TGTGCCAGCAGCTCCCGGGGGGATACAGCCCAAGAGACCCAGTACTTC. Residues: CASSSRGDTAQETQYF.